Shown below are 28 T cell receptor beta chains from a single sample sequenced in a study of CXCR3-negative and CXCR3-positive naive CD8 T cells. UMI-labeled 5' RACE TRB cDNA libraries were prepared from the cells. With the 5' RACE reads reprocessed, TCRdb shows one record per CDR3 protein and no DNA. The sample has some 140,000 distinct CDR3 sequences. Antigens for these TCRs are unknown. Whole-study findings and limits: The TRB CDR3s that CXCR3-positive naive cells carried were more hydrophobic than those of CXCR3-negative naive cells.

Sequences were obtained from naive CXCR3+ CD8+ T cells from blood. Described subset: CD45RO-CCR7+CD27+CD95- naive CD8+ T cells expressing CXCR3 (TNR3+). The receptors shown here come from a human donor in good health. Some clones in this sample may be carry-over from other donors' samples.

The V and J genes are TRBV19 and TRBJ2-3; lacking DNA, the TRBD1 call made by TCRdb goes unchecked. In germline, CDR1 is LNHDA, CDR2 SQIVND (reference sequence). CDR3 length: 16 amino acids. The CDR3 spells CASSTGTGGFSDTQYF.

The CDR3 protein is CATSTPGGETQYF. The V gene is TRBV15, the J gene TRBJ2-5; the TCRdb call, TRBD2, lacks DNA for checking. Germline lookup yields CDR1 LNHNV and CDR2 YYDKDF (reference sequence). The CDR3 loop spans 13 amino acids.

The chain joins TRBV12-3 or TRBV12-4 to TRBJ1-1; TCRdb gives TRBD1 as the D gene, but with no DNA this cannot be confirmed. The CDR3 runs to 14 residues. The CDR3 reads CASSLYREVTEAFF.

The V gene is TRBV7-9, the J gene TRBJ2-1; TCRdb names TRBD2, which stays unverified in the absence of DNA. This CDR3 has 15 residues. CDR1 and CDR2 (germline): SEHNR, FQNEAQ (reference sequence). CDR3: CASSSGLAVYNEQFF.

The CDR3: CASSSDTRSGELFF. The V gene is TRBV12-3 or TRBV12-4, the J gene TRBJ2-2; the TCRdb call, TRBD1, lacks DNA for checking. The CDR3 loop spans 14 amino acids.

The chain uses TRBV7-6 and TRBJ2-7; the TRBD1 assignment by TCRdb is unverifiable without DNA. The CDR3 runs 20 residues. CDR1 and CDR2 from the germline V gene are SGHVS and FNYEAQ. The CDR3 loop reads CASSLAPTGQGYLLSYEQYF.

The chain combines TRBV7-9 with TRBJ2-7; TCRdb names TRBD1, which stays unverified in the absence of DNA. Germline CDR1 is SEHNR and CDR2 is FQNEAQ (reference sequence). The CDR3 runs to 15 residues. The chain's CDR3 is CASSLRLAGPLEQYF.

The chain employs TRBV3-1 and TRBJ2-3; no DNA is available, so the TRBD1 call from TCRdb remains unchecked. The CDR3 spans 15 residues. Germline values: CDR1 LGHDT, CDR2 YNNKEL (reference sequence). The CDR3: CASSQVVRGSDTQYF.

V gene TRBV4-1 combines with J gene TRBJ1-1; lacking DNA, the TRBD1 call made by TCRdb goes unchecked. CDR1 and CDR2 from the germline V gene are MGHRA and YSYEKL. This CDR3 has 15 residues. CDR3 sequence: CASSLRQGGNTEAFF.

V and J are TRBV14 and TRBJ1-1; TCRdb calls TRBD1, which cannot be checked without DNA. CDR3 length: 15 amino acids. CDR1 SGHDN and CDR2 FVKESK come from the germline V gene. The CDR3 sequence is CASSPNRVGNTEAFF. Full variable domain (missing parts from reference TRBV14 and TRBJ1-1): EAGVTQFPSHSVIEKGQTVTLRCDPISGHDNLYWYRRVMGKEIKFLLHFVKESKQDESGMPNNRFLAERTGGTYSTLKVQPAELEDSGVYFCASSPNRVGNTEAFFGQGTRLTVV.

The rearrangement links TRBV4-1 to TRBJ1-4; TCRdb lists TRBD1, though no DNA is available to test this call. Germline CDR1 reads MGHRA; CDR2 reads YSYEKL. This CDR3 is built from 16 residues. CDR3 sequence reads: CASSPLSGTGEEKLFF.

This rearrangement joins TRBV9 to TRBJ1-4; the D gene TCRdb calls, TRBD1, cannot be checked with no DNA. Germline assignment: CDR1 SGDLS and CDR2 YYNGEE. This CDR3 has 14 residues. Here the CDR3 reads CASSQETGSEKLFF.

The rearrangement links TRBV29-1 to TRBJ2-7. The CDR3 has 14 residues. Germline CDR1 reads SQVTM; CDR2 reads ANQGSEA. The CDR3 here is CSVELSEGPSEQYF.

This sequence joins TRBV4-1 and TRBJ1-6; without DNA, the TCRdb call of TRBD1 cannot be checked. The CDR3 consists of 16 residues. Germline CDR1 reads MGHRA; CDR2 reads YSYEKL. CDR3 loop: CASSPYIGQGPPPLHF.

The chain couples TRBV20-1 to TRBJ1-2. There are 14 residues in the CDR3. Per the germline V gene, CDR1 is DFQATT and CDR2 is SNEGSKA (reference sequence). This CDR3 reads CSARDSGDTAGYTF.

The V and J genes are TRBV7-9 and TRBJ2-1; absent DNA, TCRdb's TRBD2 call cannot be checked. Germline CDR1 SEHNR, CDR2 FQNEAQ (reference sequence). This CDR3 spans 16 amino acids. CDR3 sequence: CASSPNLAGRGDEQFF.

The CDR3 here is CASSYLGAAYEQYF. The genes are TRBV6-5 and TRBJ2-7. The CDR3 extends over 14 amino acids. The germline gives CDR1 MNHEY, CDR2 SVGAGI.

CDR3 loop: CASSNGGPEQYF. The chain joins TRBV5-5 to TRBJ2-7; TCRdb designates TRBD1, a call that cannot be tested without DNA. In germline, CDR1 is SGHKS, CDR2 YYEKEE (reference sequence). The CDR3 runs to 12 residues.

J is TRBJ2-1 and V is TRBV15. The CDR3 sequence is 14 residues long. The V gene's germline CDR1 is LNHNV and CDR2 YYDKDF (reference sequence). CDR3: CATSSAWTDNEQFF.

This chain joins TRBV5-6 and TRBJ2-1. This CDR3 is 15 amino acids long. Germline CDR1 reads SGHDT; CDR2 reads YYEEEE. This CDR3 is CASSLEKRAYNEQFF.

The gene calls are TRBV9 and TRBJ2-5; TCRdb outputs TRBD1, but without DNA this stays unchecked. In germline, CDR1 is SGDLS, CDR2 YYNGEE. The CDR3 runs to 15 residues. The CDR3 reads CASSVEAGGMETQYF. Full variable domain (missing parts from reference TRBV9 and TRBJ2-5): DSGVTQTPKHLITATGQRVTLRCSPRSGDLSVYWYQQSLDQGLQFLIQYYNGEERAKGNILERFSAQQFPDLHSELNLSSLELGDSALYFCASSVEAGGMETQYFGPGTRLLVL.

The rearrangement uses TRBV6-6 and TRBJ2-7. Germline V gene lookup returns CDR1 MNHNY and CDR2 SVGAGI (reference sequence). This CDR3 region has 12 residues. This CDR3 reads CASGQDAYEQYF.

The chain links TRBV5-1 to TRBJ2-7; the TCRdb D gene call, TRBD2, has no DNA to confirm it. This CDR3 has 17 residues. Germline-derived CDR1 and CDR2 are SGHRS and YFSETQ. This CDR3 reads CASSLDFGEGTPYEQYF.

The chain employs TRBV5-1 and TRBJ2-3; TCRdb lists TRBD2, though no DNA is available to test this call. Germline CDR1 reads SGHRS; CDR2 reads YFSETQ. The CDR3 sequence is 14 residues long. CDR3 region: CASSLAEREDTQYF. Filled out from reference TRBV5-1 and TRBJ2-3, the complete variable domain reads KAGVTQTPRYLIKTRGQQVTLSCSPISGHRSVSWYQQTPGQGLQFLFEYFSETQRNKGNFPGRFSGRQFSNSRSEMNVSTLELGDSALYLCASSLAEREDTQYFGPGTRLTVL.

The chain links TRBV4-1 to TRBJ1-2; TCRdb names TRBD1, which stays unverified in the absence of DNA. Germline V gene lookup returns CDR1 MGHRA and CDR2 YSYEKL. This CDR3 has 15 amino acids. CDR3 region: CASSQSLTGHYGYTF.

The chain recombines TRBV29-1 with TRBJ2-5; TCRdb's D call, TRBD2, is unchecked because there is no DNA. This CDR3 has 14 residues. CDR1 is SQVTM and CDR2 is ANQGSEA in the germline V gene. The CDR3 is CSVDGLAGAETQYF.

This chain connects TRBV30 to TRBJ1-1; TCRdb reports TRBD1, a call that lacks DNA to check it against. The germline V gene has CDR1 GTSNPN and CDR2 SVGIG (reference sequence). The CDR3 consists of 14 residues. CDR3 sequence: CAWSLDRGGTEAFF. Full variable domain (remainder filled in from reference TRBV30 and TRBJ1-1): SQTIHQWPATLVQPVGSPLSLECTVEGTSNPNLYWYRQAAGRGLQLLFYSVGIGQISSEVPQNLSASRPQDRQFILSSKKLLLSDSGFYLCAWSLDRGGTEAFFGQGTRLTVV.

The chain links TRBV29-1 to TRBJ2-1. CDR3 length equals 13 residues. The germline V gene encodes CDR1 SQVTM and CDR2 ANQGSEA. CDR3 sequence: CSVVSAVNNEQFF.